The T cell receptor beta chain under discussion was sequenced for a study of regulatory T cells in long-lasting Graves disease. At least ten counts were recorded for this clonotype. This CDR3 comprises 15 residues. After removal of 3 bases from V and 4 bases from J, the junction contained 4 bases not matched to a gene. Germline values: CDR1 MDHEN, CDR2 SYDVKM. Documented time point: newly diagnosed GD, antithyroid drugs for less than 3 months. The TCR library was made from RNA extracted from PBMCs. Combining iRepertoire HTBI primers with Arm-PCR of CDR3 regions, the authors built TCR beta libraries. TCRdb re-called the multiplex PCR reads with MiXCR, one entry per CDR3 protein. The sample holds hundreds of thousands of distinct CDR3 sequences; about 16% are singletons and the top ten take more than 10%. The same sample was also used in a study of T cells in Graves' hyperthyroidism and ophthalmopathy. That source adds: Stable disease denoted Graves' hyperthyroidism without ophthalmopathy progression within 18 months. Uncontrolled infection, other autoimmune disease, pregnancy and lactation each barred patients from inclusion. TCR CDR3 regions were first amplified by RT-PCR with HTBI primers.

The gene calls are TRBV28 and TRBJ2-7; 12 bases agree with TRBD2. This clonotype originated in a man in his late teens or twenties with Graves disease. Sequenced here: peripheral blood mononuclear cells (PBMCs), sampled at new diagnosis, from a patient treated with antithyroid drugs. This chain's CDR3 is CASSFSSGRGYEQYF. The CDR3 nucleotides are TGTGCCAGCAGTTTCTCTAGCGGGAGGGGGTACGAGCAGTACTTC.